This T cell receptor (beta chain) originates from a study of response to subunit inactivated influenza vaccine. Study findings and constraints: Authors suggested each seasonal flu vaccination may recruit only limited numbers of new T cells.

V lost 0 bases, J lost 12 bases, and 15 bases lay in between. Germline assignment: CDR1 MNHEY and CDR2 SVGEGT. This CDR3 is built from 15 residues. One entry per CDR3 protein results from TCRdb running MiXCR on the RT-PCR reads. The table shows 650,000 to 800,000 distinct CDR3 sequences, with about 18% occurring only once. To note about this clonotype: Its matching antigen is unknown.

The V call is TRBV6-2 or TRBV6-3, the J call TRBJ2-6; weak D call: TRBD1 (5 bases). This TCR was recovered from a middle-aged man who received an inactivated influenza vaccine. Sequenced here: PBMCs from blood, sampled around 5 days after vaccination. CDR3 sequence: CASSYSGWGHPVLTF. CDR3 sequence (DNA): TGTGCCAGCAGTTACTCTGGATGGGGCCATCCCGTCCTGACTTTC.